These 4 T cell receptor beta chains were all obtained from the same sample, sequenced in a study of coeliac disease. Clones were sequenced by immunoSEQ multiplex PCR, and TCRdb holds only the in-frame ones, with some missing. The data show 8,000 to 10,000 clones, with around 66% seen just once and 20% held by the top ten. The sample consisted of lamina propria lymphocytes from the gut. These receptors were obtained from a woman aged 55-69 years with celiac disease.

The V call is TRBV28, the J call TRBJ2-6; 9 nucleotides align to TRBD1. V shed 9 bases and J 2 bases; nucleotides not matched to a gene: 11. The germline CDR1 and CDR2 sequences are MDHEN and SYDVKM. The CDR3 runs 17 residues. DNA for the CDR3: TGTGCCAGTCGCCCGGGACAGGGTTCTCCTGGGGCCAACGTCCTGACTTTC. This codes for CASRPGQGSPGANVLTF.

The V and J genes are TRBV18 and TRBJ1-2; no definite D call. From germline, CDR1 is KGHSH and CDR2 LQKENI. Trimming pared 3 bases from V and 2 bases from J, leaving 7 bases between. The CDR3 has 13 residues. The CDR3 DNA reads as TGTGCCAGCTCACCTCCGGGGAACTATGGCTACACCTTC. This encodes CASSPPGNYGYTF.

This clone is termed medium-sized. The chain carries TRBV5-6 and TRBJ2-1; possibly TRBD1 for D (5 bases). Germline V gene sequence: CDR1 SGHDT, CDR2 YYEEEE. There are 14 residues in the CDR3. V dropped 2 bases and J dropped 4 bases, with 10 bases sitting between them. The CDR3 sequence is CASSFQPGYNEQFF. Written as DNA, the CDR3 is TGTGCCAGCAGCTTCCAACCAGGGTACAATGAGCAGTTCTTC.

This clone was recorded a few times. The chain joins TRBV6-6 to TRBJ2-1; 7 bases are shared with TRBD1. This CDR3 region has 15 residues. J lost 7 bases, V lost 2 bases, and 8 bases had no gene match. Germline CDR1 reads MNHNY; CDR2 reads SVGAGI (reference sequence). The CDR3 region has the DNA TGTGCCAGCAGTTACCCTTTAGGCAGGGGGAATGAGCAGTTCTTC. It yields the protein CASSYPLGRGNEQFF.